The sequence of this T cell receptor (beta chain) was determined in a study of cytomegalovirus exposure and HLA in healthy donors. Findings and limits, study-wide: Likely technical artifact: a cluster of highly shared sequence variants. Later analysis found that TCR beta chains associated with HLA were more clonally expanded than other, equally common chains. There were approximately 150 TCR beta chains listed as cytomegalovirus-associated.

Comment on this clone: Its antigen is undetermined.

Trimming removed 4 bases at V and 6 bases at J, with 15 bases between. The CDR3 contains 15 residues. Germline V gives CDR1 KGHSH, CDR2 LQKENI. It was with 60 Vbeta and 13 Jbeta primers that the PCR ran. Authors' processing steps: Later reanalysis found roughly 80 million unique TCR beta chains, 9 million to 12 million of them shared. Method: immunoSEQ multiplex PCR; TCRdb's copy keeps in-frame clones and lacks some. The V and J calls and clone size were taken over from that table, and D and trimming were inferred from the DNA. The sample includes some 130,000 clones, 60% to 75% seen only once; the top ten take approximately 1.6%.

This TCR derives from a human donor in good health. The sequencing input was PBMCs. The chain combines TRBV18 with TRBJ1-4, with no clear D. The CDR3 here is CASSLTITTDEKLFF. The DNA of the CDR3 is TGTGCCAGCTCACTCACCATCACAACCGATGAAAAACTGTTTTTT.